The T cell receptor (beta chain) described here comes from a study of OX40 agonist ivuxolimab in advanced cancers. Study summary: Clinicians treated patients with ivuxolimab, an agonistic anti-OX40 (CD134) antibody.

Exclusion of a patient followed from autoimmune disease history or systemic immunosuppression. Measured with immunoSEQ multiplex PCR; TCRdb has only the in-frame clones, and not every one. The sample lists tens of thousands of clones, around 94% occurring once. General observations from the study: At 0.1 to 3.0 mg/kg and by week 6, clonal expansion occurred in CD4+ and CD8+ blood T cells. Partial responders at 0.1-3.0 mg/kg had among the lowest clonal expansion.

This clone occurred once. Its target is not known. The germline CDR1 and CDR2 sequences are GTSNPN and SVGIG (reference sequence). The CDR3 runs to 14 residues. The V end was cut by 1 base, the J end by 4 bases, with 13 bases between. The sequenced sample was CD4+ or CD8+ T cells sorted from blood, obtained in a trial of the OX40 agonist ivuxolimab. The clonotype originates from an adult with an advanced solid tumor such as melanoma, head and neck, liver or kidney cancer. The chain recombines TRBV30 with TRBJ1-2; D is undetermined. CDR3 nucleotide sequence: TGTGCCTGGAGTGACTATCCGGGGTTCTATGGCTACACCTTC. This codes for CAWSDYPGFYGYTF.